The clone carrying this TCR beta chain turned up a few times. The antigen remains undetermined. 60 Vbeta and 13 Jbeta primers were used in PCR. Produced via immunoSEQ multiplex PCR; TCRdb's table is partial and in-frame only. The profile shows tens of thousands of clones, around three quarters of them singletons. The data stem from a study of cytomegalovirus exposure and HLA in healthy donors. The study's findings and limits: TCR beta sequences reportedly predicted most subjects' HLA-A and HLA-B alleles accurately.

Germline loops: CDR1 WSHSY, CDR2 SAAADI. V trimming: 2 bases; J trimming: 16 bases; junction bases outside the gene matches: 3. The CDR3 is 11 amino acids. The clonotype was recovered from a man aged 30 to 39 in good health and CMV-seropositive. The rearrangement joins TRBV10-2 to TRBJ2-1; 9 bases line up with TRBD2. Sequencing was done on a sample of PBMCs. The CDR3: CASSEGTSNFF. The CDR3 nucleotides read TGCGCCAGCAGTGAGGGGACTAGCAACTTCTTC.